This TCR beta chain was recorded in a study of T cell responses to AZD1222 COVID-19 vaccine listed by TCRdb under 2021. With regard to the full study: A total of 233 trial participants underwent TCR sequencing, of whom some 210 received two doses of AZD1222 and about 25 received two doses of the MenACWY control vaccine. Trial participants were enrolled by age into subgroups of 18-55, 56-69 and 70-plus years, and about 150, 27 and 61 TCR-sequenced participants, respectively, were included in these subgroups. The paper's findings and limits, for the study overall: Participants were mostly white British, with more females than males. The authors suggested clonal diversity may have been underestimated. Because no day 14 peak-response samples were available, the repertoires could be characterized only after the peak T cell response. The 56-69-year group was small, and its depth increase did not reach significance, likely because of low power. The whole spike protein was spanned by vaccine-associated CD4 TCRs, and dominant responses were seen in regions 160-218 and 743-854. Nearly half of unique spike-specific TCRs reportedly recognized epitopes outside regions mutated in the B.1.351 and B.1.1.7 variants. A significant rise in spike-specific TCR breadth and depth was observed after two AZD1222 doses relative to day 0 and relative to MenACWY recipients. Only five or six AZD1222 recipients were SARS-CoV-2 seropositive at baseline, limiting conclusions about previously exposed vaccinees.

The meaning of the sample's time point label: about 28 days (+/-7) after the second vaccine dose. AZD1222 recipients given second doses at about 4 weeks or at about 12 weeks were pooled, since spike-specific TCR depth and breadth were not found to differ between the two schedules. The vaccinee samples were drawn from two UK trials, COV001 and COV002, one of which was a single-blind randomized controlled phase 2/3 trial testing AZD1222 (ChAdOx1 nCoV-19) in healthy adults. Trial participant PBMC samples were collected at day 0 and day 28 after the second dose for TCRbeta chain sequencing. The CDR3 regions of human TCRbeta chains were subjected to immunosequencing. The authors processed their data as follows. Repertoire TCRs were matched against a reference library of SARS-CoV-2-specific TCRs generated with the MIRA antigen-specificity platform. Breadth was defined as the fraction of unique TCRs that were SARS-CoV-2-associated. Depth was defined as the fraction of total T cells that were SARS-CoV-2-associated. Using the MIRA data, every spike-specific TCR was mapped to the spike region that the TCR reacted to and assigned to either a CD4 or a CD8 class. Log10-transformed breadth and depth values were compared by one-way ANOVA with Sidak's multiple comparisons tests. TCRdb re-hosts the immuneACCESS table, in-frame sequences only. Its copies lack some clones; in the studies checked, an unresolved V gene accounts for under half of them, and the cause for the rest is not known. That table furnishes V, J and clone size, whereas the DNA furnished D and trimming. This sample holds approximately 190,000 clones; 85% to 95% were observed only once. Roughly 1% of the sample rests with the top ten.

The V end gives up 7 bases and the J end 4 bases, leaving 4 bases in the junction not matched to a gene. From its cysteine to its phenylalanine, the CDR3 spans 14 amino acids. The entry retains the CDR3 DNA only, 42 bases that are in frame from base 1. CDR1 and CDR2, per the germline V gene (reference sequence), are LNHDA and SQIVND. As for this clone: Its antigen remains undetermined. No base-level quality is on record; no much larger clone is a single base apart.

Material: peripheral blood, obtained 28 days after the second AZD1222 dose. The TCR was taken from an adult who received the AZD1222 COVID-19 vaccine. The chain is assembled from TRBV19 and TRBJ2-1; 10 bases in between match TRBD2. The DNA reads TGTGCCAGTACAGGACTAGCGGAATACAATGAGCAGTTCTTC. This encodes CASTGLAEYNEQFF.